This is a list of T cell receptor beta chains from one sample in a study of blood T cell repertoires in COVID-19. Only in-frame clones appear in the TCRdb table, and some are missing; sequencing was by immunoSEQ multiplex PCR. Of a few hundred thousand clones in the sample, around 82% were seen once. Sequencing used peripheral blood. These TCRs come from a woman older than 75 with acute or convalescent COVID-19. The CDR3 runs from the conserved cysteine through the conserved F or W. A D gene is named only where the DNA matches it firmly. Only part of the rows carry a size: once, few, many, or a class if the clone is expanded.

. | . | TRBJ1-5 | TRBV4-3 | CASSQEREGGPQHF | TGCGCCAGCAGCCAAGAAAGGGAGGGTGGGCCCCAGCATTTT
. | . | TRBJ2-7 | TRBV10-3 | CAIRPDTAYEQYF | TGTGCCATCAGGCCCGACACTGCCTACGAGCAGTACTTC
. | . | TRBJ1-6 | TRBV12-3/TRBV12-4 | CASSLRNSPLHF | TGTGCCAGCAGTCTAAGAAATTCACCCCTCCACTTT
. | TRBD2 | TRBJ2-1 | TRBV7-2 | CASSLFTSGGYNEQFF | TGTGCCAGCAGCTTATTCACTAGCGGGGGGTACAATGAGCAGTTCTTC
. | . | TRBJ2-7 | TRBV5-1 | CASSLEGQGYEQYF | TGCGCCAGCAGCTTGGAGGGTCAGGGCTACGAGCAGTACTTC
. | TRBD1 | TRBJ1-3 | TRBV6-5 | CASAGTAGNTIYF | TGTGCCAGCGCGGGGACAGCTGGAAACACCATATATTTT
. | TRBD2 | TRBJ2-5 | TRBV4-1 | CASQRSGTTQETQYF | TGCGCCAGCCAACGCTCCGGGACTACCCAAGAGACCCAGTACTTC
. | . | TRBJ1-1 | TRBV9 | CASSKTSVNTEAFF | TGTGCCAGCAGCAAAACATCAGTGAACACTGAAGCTTTCTTT
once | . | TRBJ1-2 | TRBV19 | CASSIVGGGLSYTF | TGTGCCAGTAGTATCGTGGGAGGTGGTTTGAGCTACACCTTC
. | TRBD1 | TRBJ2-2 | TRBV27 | CASRSTPGQRNTGELFF | TGTGCCAGCAGATCAACCCCGGGACAGCGGAACACCGGGGAGCTGTTTTTT
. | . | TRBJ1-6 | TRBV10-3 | CAIRGQHSPLHF | TGTGCCATCAGAGGACAGCATTCACCCCTCCACTTT
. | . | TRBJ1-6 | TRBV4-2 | CASRAGNDNSPLHF | TGTGCCAGCCGCGCCGGGAATGATAATTCACCCCTCCACTTT
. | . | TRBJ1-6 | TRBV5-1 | CASSFRVVSYNSPLHF | TGCGCCAGCAGCTTCAGGGTTGTATCCTATAATTCACCCCTCCACTTT
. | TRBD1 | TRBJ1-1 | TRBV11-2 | CASSSYRGPLDTEAFF | TGTGCCAGCAGCAGCTACAGGGGGCCCTTGGACACTGAAGCTTTCTTT
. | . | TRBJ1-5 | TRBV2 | CASSLDGGSNQPQHF | TGTGCCAGCAGTCTTGACGGGGGTAGCAATCAGCCCCAGCATTTT
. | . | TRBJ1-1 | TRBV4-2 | CASSQPGHMDRGSEAFF | TGTGCCAGCAGCCAGCCCGGACATATGGACAGAGGGTCTGAAGCTTTCTTT
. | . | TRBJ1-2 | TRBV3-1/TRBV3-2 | CASSPTGLDYGYTF | TGTGCCAGCAGCCCAACAGGATTGGACTATGGCTACACCTTC
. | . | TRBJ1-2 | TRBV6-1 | CASSWKREDGYTF | TGTGCCAGCAGCTGGAAACGGGAAGATGGCTACACCTTC
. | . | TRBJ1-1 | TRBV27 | CASSGLEGNTEAFF | TGTGCCAGCAGTGGCCTCGAGGGAAACACTGAAGCTTTCTTT
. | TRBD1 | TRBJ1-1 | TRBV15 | CATSRRTGLNTEAFF | TGTGCCACCAGCAGAAGGACAGGCCTCAACACTGAAGCTTTCTTT
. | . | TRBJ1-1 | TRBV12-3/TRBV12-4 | CASTLDLNTEAFF | TGTGCCAGCACCCTAGACCTGAACACTGAAGCTTTCTTT
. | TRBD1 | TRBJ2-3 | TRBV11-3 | CASSPDRNTDTQYF | TGTGCCAGCAGCCCGGACAGGAACACAGATACGCAGTATTTT
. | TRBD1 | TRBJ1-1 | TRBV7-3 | CASSLQGASGEAFF | TGTGCCAGCAGCTTACAGGGGGCCAGTGGTGAAGCTTTCTTT
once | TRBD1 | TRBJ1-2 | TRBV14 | CASSQDLRGTGDYGYTF | TGTGCCAGCAGCCAAGATCTACGGGGGACAGGGGACTATGGCTACACCTTC
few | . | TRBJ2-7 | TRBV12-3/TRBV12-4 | CASSRLGYEQYF | TGTGCCAGCAGCCGACTTGGCTACGAGCAGTACTTC
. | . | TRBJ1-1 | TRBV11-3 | CASSLNFGVGTEAFF | TGTGCCAGCAGCTTAAACTTCGGGGTCGGGACTGAAGCTTTCTTT
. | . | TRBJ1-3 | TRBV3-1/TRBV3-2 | CASSPRVTGNTIYF | TGTGCCAGCAGCCCCAGGGTGACCGGAAACACCATATATTTT
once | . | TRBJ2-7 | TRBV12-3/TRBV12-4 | CASGHRTYEQYF | TGTGCCAGCGGGCACAGAACATACGAGCAGTACTTC
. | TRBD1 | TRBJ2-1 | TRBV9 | CASSEMGQGYNEQFF | TGTGCCAGCAGCGAGATGGGACAGGGATACAATGAGCAGTTCTTC
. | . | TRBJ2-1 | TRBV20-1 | CSADKLGRLFF | TGCAGTGCTGATAAACTAGGTCGCCTGTTCTTC
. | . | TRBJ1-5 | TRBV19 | CASSIAAGDNQPQHF | TGTGCCAGTAGTATAGCCGCAGGGGATAATCAGCCCCAGCATTTT
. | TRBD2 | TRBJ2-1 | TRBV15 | CATSSSAGKKYNEQFF | TGTGCCACCAGCAGCTCAGCGGGGAAAAAGTACAATGAGCAGTTCTTC
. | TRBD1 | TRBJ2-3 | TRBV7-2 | CASSAVQGAPDTQYF | TGTGCCAGCAGCGCCGTCCAGGGGGCGCCAGATACGCAGTATTTT
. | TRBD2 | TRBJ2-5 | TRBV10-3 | CAISESSGGRGGETQYF | TGTGCCATCAGTGAGTCGAGCGGGGGGCGGGGCGGAGAGACCCAGTACTTC
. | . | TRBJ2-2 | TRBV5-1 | CASGQLNTGELFF | TGCGCCAGCGGACAGCTAAACACCGGGGAGCTGTTTTTT
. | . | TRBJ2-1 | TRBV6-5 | CASSRYNEQFF | TGTGCCAGCAGTCGCTACAATGAGCAGTTCTTC
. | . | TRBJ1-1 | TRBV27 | CASRPQGGRTEAFF | TGTGCCAGCAGGCCTCAGGGTGGTAGGACTGAAGCTTTCTTT
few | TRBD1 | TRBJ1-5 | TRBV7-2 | CASSPTTGVGRGPQHF | TGTGCCAGCAGCCCCACGACAGGGGTGGGGAGGGGGCCCCAGCATTTT
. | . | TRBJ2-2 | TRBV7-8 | CASSRYSPNTGELFF | TGTGCCAGCAGCAGATACTCTCCGAACACCGGGGAGCTGTTTTTT
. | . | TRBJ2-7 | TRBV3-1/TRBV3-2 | CASSHYSYEQYF | TGTGCCAGCAGCCACTACTCCTACGAGCAGTACTTC
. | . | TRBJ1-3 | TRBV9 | CASSTAQGTGNTIYF | TGTGCCAGCAGCACAGCACAGGGTACCGGAAACACCATATATTTT
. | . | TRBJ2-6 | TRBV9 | CASSPDRTSGANVLTF | TGTGCCAGCAGCCCTGACAGGACCTCTGGGGCCAACGTCCTGACTTTC